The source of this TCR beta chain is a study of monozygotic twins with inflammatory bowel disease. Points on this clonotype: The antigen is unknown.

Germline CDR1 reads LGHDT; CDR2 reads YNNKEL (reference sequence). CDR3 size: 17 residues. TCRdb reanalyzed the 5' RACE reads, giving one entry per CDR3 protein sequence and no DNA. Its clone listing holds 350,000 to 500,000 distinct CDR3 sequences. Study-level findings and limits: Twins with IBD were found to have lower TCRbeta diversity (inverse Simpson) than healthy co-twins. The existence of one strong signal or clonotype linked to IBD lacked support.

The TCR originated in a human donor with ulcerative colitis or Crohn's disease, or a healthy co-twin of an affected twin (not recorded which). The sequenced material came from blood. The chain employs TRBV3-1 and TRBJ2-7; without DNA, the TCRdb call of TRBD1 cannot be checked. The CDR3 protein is CASSRKAIGQGWHEQYF.